This TCR beta chain was retrieved from a study of shared clonotypes between healthy human individuals. Study findings and constraints: The study found roughly 5% of naive CD4 clonotypes shared across a handful of donors. Sorted-subset samples were not fully sequenced, rarefaction indicated.

Naive CD8 cells were CD45RO-negative, positively selected for CCR7, excluding terminally differentiated effector memory CD45RA+ cells. This table comes from immunoSEQ multiplex PCR, and its TCRdb copy is limited to in-frame clones, with some not included. Of hundreds of thousands of clones in the sample, about 96% are singletons; the top ten hold 0.2% to 0.25%. With respect to this clone: Its target is unknown.

This TCR was recovered from a man aged 25 to 45 in good health. Source material: naive CD8+ T cells sorted from blood.

CDR3 coding DNA: TGTGCCAGCAGCTCCCCGGTTGGGACAAAAATCTTCCCCGAGCAAGAGACCCAGTACTTC. This codes for CASSSPVGTKIFPEQETQYF. The rearrangement joins TRBV28 to TRBJ2-5; D is possibly TRBD1 (6 bases). Germline loops: CDR1 MDHEN, CDR2 SYDVKM. Trimming pared 6 bases from V and 2 bases from J, leaving 31 bases between. CDR3 length equals 20 residues.